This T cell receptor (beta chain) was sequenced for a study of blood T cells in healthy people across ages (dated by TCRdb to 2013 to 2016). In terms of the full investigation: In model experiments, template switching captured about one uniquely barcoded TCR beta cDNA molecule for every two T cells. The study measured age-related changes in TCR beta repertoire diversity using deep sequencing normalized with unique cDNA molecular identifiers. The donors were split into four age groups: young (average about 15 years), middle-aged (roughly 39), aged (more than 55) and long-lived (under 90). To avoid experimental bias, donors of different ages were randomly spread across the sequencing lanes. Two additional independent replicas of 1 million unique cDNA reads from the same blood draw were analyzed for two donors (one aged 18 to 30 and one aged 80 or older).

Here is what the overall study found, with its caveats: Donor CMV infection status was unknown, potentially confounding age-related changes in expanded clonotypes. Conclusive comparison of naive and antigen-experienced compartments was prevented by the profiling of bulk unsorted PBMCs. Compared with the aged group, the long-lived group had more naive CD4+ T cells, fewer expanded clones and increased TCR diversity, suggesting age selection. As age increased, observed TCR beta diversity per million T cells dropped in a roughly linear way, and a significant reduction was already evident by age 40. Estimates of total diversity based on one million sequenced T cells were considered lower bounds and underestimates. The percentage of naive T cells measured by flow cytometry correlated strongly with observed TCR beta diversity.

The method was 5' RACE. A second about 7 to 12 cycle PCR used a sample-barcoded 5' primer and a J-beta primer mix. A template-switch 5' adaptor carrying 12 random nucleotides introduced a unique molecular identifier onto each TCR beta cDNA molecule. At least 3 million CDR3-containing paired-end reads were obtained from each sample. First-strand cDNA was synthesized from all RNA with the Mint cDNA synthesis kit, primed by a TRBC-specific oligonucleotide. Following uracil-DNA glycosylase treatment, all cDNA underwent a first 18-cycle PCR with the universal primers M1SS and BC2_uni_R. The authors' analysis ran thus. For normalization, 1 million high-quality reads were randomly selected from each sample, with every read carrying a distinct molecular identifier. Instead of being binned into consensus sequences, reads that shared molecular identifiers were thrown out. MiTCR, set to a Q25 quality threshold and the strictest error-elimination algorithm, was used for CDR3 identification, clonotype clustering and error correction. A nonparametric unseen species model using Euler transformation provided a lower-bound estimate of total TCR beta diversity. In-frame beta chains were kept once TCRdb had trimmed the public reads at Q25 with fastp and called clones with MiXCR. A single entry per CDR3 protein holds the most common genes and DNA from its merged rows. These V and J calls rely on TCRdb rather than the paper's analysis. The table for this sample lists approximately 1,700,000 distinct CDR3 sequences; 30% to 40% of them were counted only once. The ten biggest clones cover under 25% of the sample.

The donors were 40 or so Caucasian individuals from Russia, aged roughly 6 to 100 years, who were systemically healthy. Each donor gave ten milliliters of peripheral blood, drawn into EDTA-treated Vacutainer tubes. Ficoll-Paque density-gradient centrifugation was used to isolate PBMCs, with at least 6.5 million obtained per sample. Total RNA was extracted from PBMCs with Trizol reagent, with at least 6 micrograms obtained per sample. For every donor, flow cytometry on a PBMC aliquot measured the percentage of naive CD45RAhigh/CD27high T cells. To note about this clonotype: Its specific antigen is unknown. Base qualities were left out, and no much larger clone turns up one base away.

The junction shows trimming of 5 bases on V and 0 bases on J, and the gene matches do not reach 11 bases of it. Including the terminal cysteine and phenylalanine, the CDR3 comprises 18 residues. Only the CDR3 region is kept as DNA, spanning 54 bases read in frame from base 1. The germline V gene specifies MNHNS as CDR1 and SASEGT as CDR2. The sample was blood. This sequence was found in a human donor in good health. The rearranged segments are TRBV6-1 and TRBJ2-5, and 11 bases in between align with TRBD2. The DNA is TGTGCCAGCAGTCCCGGGACTAGCGGTCCTGTTTACCAAGAGACCCAGTACTTC. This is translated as CASSPGTSGPVYQETQYF.